This TCR beta chain was found in a study of cytomegalovirus exposure and HLA in healthy donors. Overall study context: Tens of millions of unique TCR sequences came from HLA-typed donors in an early release.

General study findings and limits: An analysis done earlier found most TCR beta V segments productive about 87% or about 30% of the time.

The PCR employed 60 Vbeta primers together with 13 Jbeta primers. Assay used: immunoSEQ multiplex PCR; TCRdb lists only in-frame clones, some missing. This listing includes about 70,000 clones. The ends lost 7 bases at V and 10 bases at J; junction bases unmatched: 12. Germline loops: CDR1 MNHNS, CDR2 SASEGT. The CDR3 has 14 amino acids. On this clone: Its target is not known.

The chain recombines TRBV6-1 with TRBJ2-1; 8 positions match TRBD2. Sequencing was carried out using PBMCs. The clonotype comes from a female donor in good health and CMV-seropositive. CDR3 amino acids: CASIGGASGREQFF. CDR3 DNA: TGTGCCAGCATCGGGGGGGCCTCTGGACGAGAGCAGTTCTTC.